What follows describes a single T cell receptor beta chain. This receptor's antigen is unknown. Per-base qualities were not stored, and no clone one base away is much larger. Cut back by 3 bases and 8 bases, the V and J ends lie 7 bases apart. CDR1 and CDR2 were assigned from the germline V gene (reference sequence) as SEHNR and FQNEAQ. The CDR3 has 12 amino acids, counting the end cysteine and phenylalanine. Only the CDR3 DNA stays, 36 bases, in frame from base 1. Patients with autoimmune disease history or receiving systemic immunosuppression were excluded from the trial. In every dose cohort, peripheral blood was drawn for TCR sequencing at baseline, cycle 4 day 1, and cycle 7 day 1. The samples were taken from a phase I, first-in-human, multicenter, open-label dose-escalation trial of ivuxolimab. The trial enrolled adults with locally advanced or metastatic head and neck squamous cell, hepatocellular, melanoma or renal cell carcinoma. Before TCR sequencing, CD4+ and CD8+ T cells were separately sorted from peripheral blood.

Genomic DNA was isolated from the sorted cells so that the TCRbeta CDR3 region could be sequenced. The immunoSEQ Assay was used for sequencing of TCRbeta CDR3 regions. The clones in this table, taken by TCRdb from immuneACCESS, are in-frame only. Not every clone is retained; where verified, under half of the shortfall comes from an unresolved V gene, and the cause of the rest is unknown. Recorded for this sample are some 130,000 clones; about nine tenths of them occurred a single time. The ten largest clones capture about 1% of the sample. This entry is derived from a study of OX40 agonist ivuxolimab in advanced cancers. Broadly, across the study: The costimulatory receptor OX40 (CD134) was targeted by ivuxolimab, a fully human IgG2 agonistic monoclonal antibody. Three dose-escalation patients achieved partial responses, one with hepatocellular carcinoma and two with cutaneous melanoma. Intravenous ivuxolimab was administered to patients every 2 weeks at six dose levels: 0.01, 0.1, 0.3, 1.5, 3 and 10 mg/kg. The purpose of peripheral TCRbeta sequencing was to test whether ivuxolimab changed TCR sequence diversity and led to clonal T-cell expansion. In the dose-escalation cohort, 75% to 90% of patients were male, and the mean age was roughly 56 years with a range of roughly 20 to 79. Of the approximately 54 dose-escalation patients, hepatocellular carcinoma was present in around 19, melanoma in some 15, renal cell carcinoma in 9 and head and neck cancer in 9. The monotherapy dose-escalation portion (N of about 50 patients) of the phase I ivuxolimab trial is reported in the paper. Prior anti-PD-1, anti-PD-L1 or anti-CTLA-4 therapy was permitted, and checkpoint inhibitors had been received by less than 45% of dose-escalation patients.

General study outcomes and caveats: Low levels of normalized T-cell clonal expansion were also seen in some patients who did not respond. After ivuxolimab, expanded clones were on average more numerous among CD8+ T cells than among CD4+ T cells. The antigen specificity of the clonally expanded peripheral T cells was not determined. In partial responders in the 0.1-3.0 mg/kg groups, normalized peripheral clonal expansion was found to be among the lowest, especially among CD8+ T cells. At doses of 0.1 to 3.0 mg/kg, clonal expansion of both CD4+ and CD8+ blood T cells was observed from baseline to week 6.

The sample was CD4+ or CD8+ T cells sorted from blood, taken in a trial of the OX40 agonist ivuxolimab. Here the chain combines TRBV7-9 and TRBJ2-2, with an unclear D gene assignment. The clonotype was recovered from an adult with an advanced solid tumor such as melanoma, head and neck, liver or kidney cancer. CDR3 sequence: CASSFEEGELFF. Here is the DNA: TGTGCCAGCAGCTTTGAGGAGGGGGAGCTGTTTTTT.